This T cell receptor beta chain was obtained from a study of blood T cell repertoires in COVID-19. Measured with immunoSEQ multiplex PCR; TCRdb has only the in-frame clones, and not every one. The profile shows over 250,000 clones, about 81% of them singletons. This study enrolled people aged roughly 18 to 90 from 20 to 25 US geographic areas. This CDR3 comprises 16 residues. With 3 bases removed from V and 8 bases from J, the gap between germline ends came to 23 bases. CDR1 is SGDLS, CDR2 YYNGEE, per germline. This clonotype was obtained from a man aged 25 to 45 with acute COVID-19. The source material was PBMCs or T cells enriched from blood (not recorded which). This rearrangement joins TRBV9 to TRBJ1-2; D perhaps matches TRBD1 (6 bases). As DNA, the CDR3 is TGTGCCAGCAGCGCCCAGGGGTACCACACCAAGGGCGGCTACACCTTC. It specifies CASSAQGYHTKGGYTF. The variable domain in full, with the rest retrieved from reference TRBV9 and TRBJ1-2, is DSGVTQTPKHLITATGQRVTLRCSPRSGDLSVYWYQQSLDQGLQFLIQYYNGEERAKGNILERFSAQQFPDLHSELNLSSLELGDSALYFCASSAQGYHTKGGYTFGSGTRLTVV.